One sample yielded the 25 T cell receptor beta chains listed below, sequenced in a study of regulatory T cells in long-lasting Graves disease. Time point described: newly diagnosed GD, antithyroid drugs for less than 3 months. Preparation of the TCR library used RNA extracted from PBMCs. With iRepertoire HTBI primers and Arm-PCR of CDR3 regions, TCR beta libraries were built. TCRdb re-derived calls from the multiplex PCR reads in MiXCR, one entry per CDR3 protein. The profile shows under 300,000 distinct CDR3 sequences, around 17% of them singletons. The source was peripheral blood mononuclear cells (PBMCs), collected at new diagnosis, from a patient treated with antithyroid drugs. The receptors stem from a female donor with Graves disease.

This clonotype was recorded many times. The chain is built from TRBV12-3 or TRBV12-4 and TRBJ2-1, with D possibly matching TRBD2 (6 bases). CDR3 length equals 14 residues. V was shortened by 4 bases and J by 9 bases, with 16 bases between the two germline ends. The CDR3 protein is CASSWVGGRLEQFF. The CDR3 nucleotides are TGTGCCAGCAGTTGGGTGGGAGGTCGGCTTGAGCAGTTCTTC.

This clonotype was counted at least ten times. The chain has TRBV6-2 or TRBV6-3 and TRBJ2-2, with TRBD2 identical over 12 bases. This CDR3 is built from 17 residues. Germline V gene sequence: CDR1 MNHEY, CDR2 SVGEGT. The V segment lost 7 bases and the J segment 0 bases; nucleotides outside the gene matches: 6. The CDR3 DNA reads as TGTGCCAGCATTGGGACTAGCGGGTATACGAACACCGGGGAGCTGTTTTTT. Protein product: CASIGTSGYTNTGELFF.

This clonotype appeared many times. The chain employs TRBV12-3 or TRBV12-4 and TRBJ1-5, with D maybe TRBD1 (6 bases). V lost 6 bases and J lost 9, with 15 bases in between. The CDR3 runs to 13 residues. In DNA form, the CDR3 reads TGTGCCAGCAGGACGGACAGCGGATGGCCCCAGCATTTT. Its protein product is CASRTDSGWPQHF.

In this sample, this clonotype turned up a few times. In DNA, the CDR3 is TGTGCCAGCAGCTTAAAAGGTCGGACACCTGAACAGTACTTC. This codes for CASSLKGRTPEQYF. The chain has TRBV7-8 and TRBJ2-7, with D possibly matching TRBD1 (5 bases). Germline loops: CDR1 SGHVS, CDR2 FQNEAQ. The V gene lost 2 bases and the J gene lost 10 bases, with 18 bases spanning the gap. This CDR3 is built from 14 residues.

This clonotype was recorded many times. The chain has TRBV2 and TRBJ1-4; D unresolved. CDR1 is SNHLY, CDR2 FYNNEI, per germline. The germline V and J ends were trimmed by 7 bases and 5 bases, with 14 bases remaining between them. This CDR3 is built from 14 residues. The CDR3, as DNA: TGTGCCAGCACATTATTCCGGGTGAATGAAAAACTGTTTTTT. Amino acids: CASTLFRVNEKLFF.

This sequence joins TRBV7-2 and TRBJ2-5, with a weak D call TRBD2 (5 bases). The CDR3 runs to 13 residues. V was pared by 5 bases and J by 4 bases, with 11 bases between. Germline lookup yields CDR1 SGHTA and CDR2 FQGNSA. CDR3 sequence (DNA): TGTGCCAGCAGCGCCCTCCGGGGAGAGACCCAGTACTTC. Translating gives CASSALRGETQYF.

In this sample, this clonotype turned up once. A much larger clone differs by one base, so this may be a read error. The rearrangement links TRBV6-1 to TRBJ2-4, with TRBD2 matching over 8 bases. Germline-derived CDR1 and CDR2 are MNHNS and SASEGT. The V segment lost 3 bases and the J segment 3 bases; nucleotides outside the gene matches: 7. The CDR3 extends over 16 amino acids. CDR3 sequence (DNA): TGTGCCAGCAGTGACTACCATAGCGGGAACAAAAACATTCAGTACTTC. It yields the protein CASSDYHSGNKNIQYF.

In regard to this clonotype: The CDR3 does not close with the conserved phenylalanine or tryptophan, likely indicating a read error. As DNA, the CDR3 is TGTGCCAGCAGCCTCGCAGGGTTGTCTGAGCAGTTCTTG. Amino acid sequence: CASSLAGLSEQFL. The V gene is TRBV7-9, the J gene TRBJ2-1; tentatively, D is TRBD1 (5 bases). This CDR3 has 13 amino acids. Trimming removed 5 bases from V and 9 bases from J, with 14 bases in between. Germline V CDR1 and CDR2: SEHNR, FQNEAQ (reference sequence).

This clonotype was seen repeatedly, ten times or more. This CDR3 is CASSIRLAGGFSYEQYF. The DNA of the CDR3 is TGTGCCAGTAGTATCCGCCTAGCGGGAGGGTTTTCCTACGAGCAGTACTTC. This chain uses TRBV19 with TRBJ2-7; 12 bases are shared with TRBD2. From germline, CDR1 is LNHDA and CDR2 SQIVND (reference sequence). J lost 1 base, V lost 3 bases, and 7 bases had no gene match. This CDR3 comprises 17 residues.

Ten or more counts support this clonotype. The genes are TRBV19 and TRBJ2-6; weak D call: TRBD1 (6 bases). The CDR3 extends over 15 amino acids. Trimming removed 6 bases at V and 0 bases at J, with 9 bases between. Germline V CDR1 and CDR2: LNHDA, SQIVND (reference sequence). DNA of the CDR3: TGTGCCAGTAGCACAGGGAACTCTGGGGCCAACGTCCTGACTTTC. This codes for CASSTGNSGANVLTF.

This clonotype was counted ten times or more. The genes are TRBV10-2 and TRBJ2-2, with 9 bases fitting TRBD2. The germline gives CDR1 WSHSY, CDR2 SAAADI. There are 15 residues in the CDR3. J lost 3 bases, V lost 6 bases, and 5 bases had no gene match. The CDR3 coding sequence is TGCGCCAGCAGGACCGGGACTAGCTACACCGGGGAGCTGTTTTTT. It codes for CASRTGTSYTGELFF.

This clonotype was seen repeatedly, ten times or more. The rearrangement joins TRBV19 to TRBJ2-7; TRBD1 aligns across 9 bases. Trimming took 5 bases from V and 3 from J; bases not matched to a gene: 8. The CDR3 totals 15 residues. Germline V CDR1 and CDR2: LNHDA, SQIVND (reference sequence). CDR3: CASSPRTGEHYEQYF. DNA of the CDR3: TGTGCCAGTAGTCCACGGACAGGGGAACACTACGAGCAGTACTTC.

This clonotype was counted at least ten times. The V and J genes are TRBV12-3 or TRBV12-4 and TRBJ2-3; 8 positions agree with TRBD1. The CDR3 runs to 15 residues. The junction had 9 bases not matched to a gene; V was cut back by 6 bases and J by 4 bases. The CDR3, as DNA: TGTGCCAGCAGCCCCGGACAGGGTTCCGCAGATACGCAGTATTTT. As protein: CASSPGQGSADTQYF.

The rearrangement uses TRBV7-2 and TRBJ2-3, with 16 bases that match TRBD2. The germline CDR1 and CDR2 sequences are SGHTA and FQGNSA. This CDR3 is 18 amino acids long. Unmatched junction bases numbered 6, after V lost 2 bases and J lost 4 bases. The chain's CDR3 is CASSLRGLAGGGADTQYF. CDR3 sequence (DNA): TGTGCCAGCAGCTTAAGGGGACTAGCGGGAGGGGGGGCAGATACGCAGTATTTT.

V and J are TRBV12-3 or TRBV12-4 and TRBJ1-5; D possibly corresponds to TRBD1 (6 bases). V gave up 8 bases and J gave up 4 bases, with 15 bases separating them. The CDR3 is 14 amino acids. The CDR3 protein is CASAEGQTNQPQHF. In DNA form, the CDR3 reads TGTGCCAGCGCTGAGGGACAAACGAATCAGCCCCAGCATTTT.

This chain joins TRBV6-1 and TRBJ2-5, with a weak D call TRBD2 (5 bases). Germline V lookup: CDR1 MNHNS, CDR2 SASEGT. This CDR3 comprises 13 residues. The V and J ends lost 7 bases and 5 bases respectively, with 14 bases between them. The CDR3 DNA reads TGTGCCAGCATCTCGGGCCGCGGGGAGACCCAGTACTTC. Translating it yields CASISGRGETQYF.

This chain connects TRBV4-3 to TRBJ2-7; D remains ambiguous. The CDR3 contains 14 residues. Trimming stripped 4 bases from V and 5 bases from J, with 15 bases between. CDR1 is LGHNA, CDR2 YSLEER, per germline. Written as DNA, the CDR3 is TGCGCCAGCAGCCCAAACAAATACCCGCACGAGCAGTACTTC. Its translation: CASSPNKYPHEQYF.

At least ten counts were recorded for this clonotype. The V gene is TRBV2, the J gene TRBJ1-1; 7 bases line up with TRBD1. Germline V CDR1 and CDR2: SNHLY, FYNNEI. V gave up 10 bases and J gave up 1 base; unmatched junction bases: 12. The CDR3 totals 15 residues. CDR3 amino acids: CANSTLGQSNTEAFF. DNA for the CDR3: TGTGCCAACAGCACCCTGGGACAGTCGAACACTGAAGCTTTCTTT. Full variable domain (remainder filled in from reference TRBV2 and TRBJ1-1): EPEVTQTPSHQVTQMGQEVILRCVPISNHLYFYWYRQILGQKVEFLVSFYNNEISEKSEIFDDQFSVERPDGSNFTLKIRSTKLEDSAMYFCANSTLGQSNTEAFFGQGTRLTVV.

This clonotype was seen ten or more times. The chain has TRBV24-1 and TRBJ1-2, with 11 bases matching TRBD1. Germline V lookup: CDR1 KGHDR, CDR2 SFDVKD. V lost 9 bases, J lost 6 bases, and 5 bases stayed unmatched. This CDR3 is 13 amino acids long. CDR3 coding DNA: TGTGCCACCTCCGAGGACAGGGGGCATGGCTACACCTTC. Translated: CATSEDRGHGYTF.

The chain uses TRBV7-9 and TRBJ2-1; 10 bases line up with TRBD2. Trimming at V came to 10 bases and at J to 1 base, leaving 13 bases not matched to a gene. Germline V gene lookup returns CDR1 SEHNR and CDR2 FQNEAQ (reference sequence). The CDR3 is 17 amino acids. The CDR3 DNA reads as TGTGCCACCCAGTCCAGCGGGAGGGCCGGGTCCTACAATGAGCAGTTCTTC. Translation: CATQSSGRAGSYNEQFF.

The rearrangement links TRBV2 to TRBJ1-1; the D gene is possibly TRBD1 (5 bases). V was trimmed by 8 bases and J by 0 bases, leaving 16 bases between them. The CDR3 is 15 residues long. Germline loops: CDR1 SNHLY, CDR2 FYNNEI. CDR3 DNA: TGTGCCAGCCACCTCGAGGGGTTCATGAACACTGAAGCTTTCTTT. It codes for CASHLEGFMNTEAFF. Full variable domain (remainder filled in from reference TRBV2 and TRBJ1-1): EPEVTQTPSHQVTQMGQEVILRCVPISNHLYFYWYRQILGQKVEFLVSFYNNEISEKSEIFDDQFSVERPDGSNFTLKIRSTKLEDSAMYFCASHLEGFMNTEAFFGQGTRLTVV.

The rearrangement uses TRBV20-1 and TRBJ1-1; D gene unclear. The CDR3 length is 12 residues. The germline V and J ends were trimmed by 3 bases and 1 base, with 6 bases remaining between them. Germline assignment: CDR1 DFQATT and CDR2 SNEGSKA (reference sequence). The CDR3 spells CSARQWNTEAFF. The CDR3, as DNA: TGCAGTGCTAGGCAGTGGAACACTGAAGCTTTCTTT.

This clonotype came up a few times. CDR3 nucleotide sequence: TGTGCCAGTAGGTATGGAGGGACAGGGGTCTACGAGCAGTACTTC. This codes for CASRYGGTGVYEQYF. The chain uses TRBV19 and TRBJ2-7, with 10 bases matching TRBD1. The CDR3 is 15 amino acids. Losses at the gene ends were 6 bases for V and 3 bases for J; bases not matched to a gene: 8. Looked up from germline, CDR1 is LNHDA and CDR2 is SQIVND (reference sequence).

The V call is TRBV20-1, the J call TRBJ2-2, with 7 bases fitting TRBD1. J was trimmed by 7 bases and V by 1 base; bases with no gene match: 3. CDR1 is DFQATT and CDR2 is SNEGSKA in the germline V gene (reference sequence). This CDR3 comprises 13 residues. Here the CDR3 reads CSARGQGDGELFF. The DNA for the CDR3 is TGCAGTGCTAGAGGGCAGGGGGACGGGGAGCTGTTTTTT.

This clonotype was observed many times. V usage is TRBV2 and J usage is TRBJ2-2, with 10 bases that match TRBD1. Germline lookup yields CDR1 SNHLY and CDR2 FYNNEI. This CDR3 region has 15 residues. V lost 6 bases, J lost 3 bases, and 4 bases stayed unmatched. CDR3 in amino acids: CASRAGTGDTGELFF. In nucleotides, the CDR3 is TGTGCCAGCAGGGCCGGGACAGGGGACACCGGGGAGCTGTTTTTT. The full variable domain, in which reference TRBV2 and TRBJ2-2 provide the parts outside the CDR3, is EPEVTQTPSHQVTQMGQEVILRCVPISNHLYFYWYRQILGQKVEFLVSFYNNEISEKSEIFDDQFSVERPDGSNFTLKIRSTKLEDSAMYFCASRAGTGDTGELFFGEGSRLTVL.